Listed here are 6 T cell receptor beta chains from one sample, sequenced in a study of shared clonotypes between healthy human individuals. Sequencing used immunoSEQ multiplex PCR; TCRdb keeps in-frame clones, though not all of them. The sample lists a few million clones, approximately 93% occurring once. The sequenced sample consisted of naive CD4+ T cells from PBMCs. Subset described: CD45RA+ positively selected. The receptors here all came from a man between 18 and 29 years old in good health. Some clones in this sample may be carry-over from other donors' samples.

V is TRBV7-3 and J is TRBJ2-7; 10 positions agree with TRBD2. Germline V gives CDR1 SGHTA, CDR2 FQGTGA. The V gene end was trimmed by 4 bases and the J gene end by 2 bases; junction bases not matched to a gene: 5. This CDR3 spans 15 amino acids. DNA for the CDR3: TGTGCCAGCAGCTCCTTAGCGGGAGGACCCTACGAGCAGTACTTC. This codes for CASSSLAGGPYEQYF.

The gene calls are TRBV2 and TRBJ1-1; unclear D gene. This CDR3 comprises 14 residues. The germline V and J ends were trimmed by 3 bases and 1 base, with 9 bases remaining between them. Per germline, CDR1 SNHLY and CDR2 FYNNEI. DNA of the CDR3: TGTGCCAGCAGTGAGTTAGCGGGGAACACTGAAGCTTTCTTT. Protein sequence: CASSELAGNTEAFF.

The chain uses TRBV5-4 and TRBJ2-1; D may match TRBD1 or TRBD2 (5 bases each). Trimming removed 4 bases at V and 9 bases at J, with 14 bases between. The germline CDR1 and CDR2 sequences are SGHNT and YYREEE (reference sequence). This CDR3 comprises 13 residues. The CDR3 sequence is CASSPGALGEQFF. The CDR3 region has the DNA TGTGCCAGCAGCCCCGGGGCCCTGGGTGAGCAGTTCTTC. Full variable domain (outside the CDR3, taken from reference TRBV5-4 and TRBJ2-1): ETGVTQSPTHLIKTRGQQVTLRCSSQSGHNTVSWYQQALGQGPQFIFQYYREEENGRGNFPPRFSGLQFPNYSSELNVNALELDDSALYLCASSPGALGEQFFGPGTRLTVL.

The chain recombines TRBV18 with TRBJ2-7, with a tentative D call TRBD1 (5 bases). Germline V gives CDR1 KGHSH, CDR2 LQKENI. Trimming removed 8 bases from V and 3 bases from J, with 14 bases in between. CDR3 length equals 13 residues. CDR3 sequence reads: CASALDINYEQYF. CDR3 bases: TGTGCCAGCGCGCTGGACATAAACTACGAGCAGTACTTC.

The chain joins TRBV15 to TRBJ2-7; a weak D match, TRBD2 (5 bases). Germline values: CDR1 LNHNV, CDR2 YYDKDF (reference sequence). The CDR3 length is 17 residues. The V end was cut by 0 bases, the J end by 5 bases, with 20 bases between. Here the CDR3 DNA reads TGTGCCACCAGCAGAGATCTCCTGAGGGCTACTATCCACGAGCAGTACTTC. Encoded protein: CATSRDLLRATIHEQYF.

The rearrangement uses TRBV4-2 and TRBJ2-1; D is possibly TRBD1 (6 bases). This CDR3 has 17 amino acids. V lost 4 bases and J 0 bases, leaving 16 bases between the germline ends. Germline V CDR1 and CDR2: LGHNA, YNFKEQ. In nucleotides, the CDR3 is TGTGCCAGCAGCCCGACCTACAGGGAAAACTCCTACAATGAGCAGTTCTTC. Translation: CASSPTYRENSYNEQFF.